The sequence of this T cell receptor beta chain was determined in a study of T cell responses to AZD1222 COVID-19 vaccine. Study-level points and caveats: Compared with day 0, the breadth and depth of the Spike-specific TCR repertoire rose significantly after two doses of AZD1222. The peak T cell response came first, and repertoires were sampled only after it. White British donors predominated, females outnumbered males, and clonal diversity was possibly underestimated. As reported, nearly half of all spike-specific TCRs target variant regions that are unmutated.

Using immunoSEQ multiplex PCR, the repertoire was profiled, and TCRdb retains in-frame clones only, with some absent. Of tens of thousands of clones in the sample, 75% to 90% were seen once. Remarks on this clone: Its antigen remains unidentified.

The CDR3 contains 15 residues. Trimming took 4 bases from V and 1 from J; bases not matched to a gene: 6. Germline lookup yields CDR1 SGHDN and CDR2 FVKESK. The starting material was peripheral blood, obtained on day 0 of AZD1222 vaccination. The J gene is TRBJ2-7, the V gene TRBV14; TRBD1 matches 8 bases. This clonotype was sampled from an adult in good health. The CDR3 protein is CASSRSGQESYEQYF. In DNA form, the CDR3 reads TGTGCCAGCAGCCGGTCGGGACAGGAATCCTACGAGCAGTACTTC.